A single sample gave rise to the 14 T cell receptor beta chains below, sequenced in a study of cytomegalovirus exposure and HLA in healthy donors. Primers: 60 Vbeta forward and 13 Jbeta reverse. Clones were read by immunoSEQ multiplex PCR, and TCRdb kept only the in-frame ones, dropping some. The sample contains about 150,000 clones, more than 70% of which appear only once. The specimen sequenced was PBMCs. Receptors were obtained from a male donor in good health and CMV-seronegative.

The rearrangement uses TRBV7-2 and TRBJ1-2; D gene uncertain. Germline values: CDR1 SGHTA, CDR2 FQGNSA. Trimming removed 0 bases at V and 7 bases at J, with 18 bases between. The CDR3 is 16 residues long. The CDR3 bases are TGTGCCAGCAGCTTAGCCGGGGTATCGTCAGTTGGTGGCTACACCTTC. Translating it yields CASSLAGVSSVGGYTF.

This chain links TRBV9 with TRBJ2-7; D is possibly TRBD2 (5 bases). This CDR3 contains 14 residues. Germline CDR1 is SGDLS and CDR2 is YYNGEE. Trimming removed 0 bases at V and 2 bases at J, with 9 bases between. The CDR3 is CASSVEDWTYEQYF. The CDR3 coding sequence is TGTGCCAGCAGCGTAGAGGACTGGACCTACGAGCAGTACTTC.

The V gene is TRBV9, the J gene TRBJ2-2; D may be TRBD2 (7 bases). This CDR3 contains 17 residues. V lost 0 bases, J lost 3 bases, and 15 bases lay in between. Germline V gives CDR1 SGDLS, CDR2 YYNGEE. CDR3 sequence (DNA): TGTGCCAGCAGCGTAGACGAGGGGGGGTCATACACCGGGGAGCTGTTTTTT. Encoded protein: CASSVDEGGSYTGELFF. Looking up the rest from reference TRBV9 and TRBJ2-2 gives the full variable domain: DSGVTQTPKHLITATGQRVTLRCSPRSGDLSVYWYQQSLDQGLQFLIQYYNGEERAKGNILERFSAQQFPDLHSELNLSSLELGDSALYFCASSVDEGGSYTGELFFGEGSRLTVL.

This clone appeared a few times. V gene TRBV11-2 combines with J gene TRBJ2-1; 8 bases are shared with TRBD2. CDR3 size: 16 residues. Germline CDR1 is SGHAT and CDR2 is FQNNGV. The J segment lost 2 bases and the V segment lost 6 bases, leaving 9 bases of the junction unmatched. The CDR3 loop reads CASSSPFGGAYNEQFF. The CDR3 nucleotides are TGTGCCAGCAGTTCTCCTTTCGGGGGGGCCTACAATGAGCAGTTCTTC.

The V call is TRBV6-5, the J call TRBJ1-2; 7 bases align to TRBD1. Trimming removed 6 bases from V and 0 bases from J; junction bases left unmatched: 4. This CDR3 has 14 residues. In germline, CDR1 is MNHEY, CDR2 SVGAGI. Here the CDR3 reads CASRTQGANYGYTF. The CDR3 DNA is TGTGCCAGCAGAACTCAGGGGGCTAACTATGGCTACACCTTC.

The rearrangement uses TRBV4-3 and TRBJ1-4; 10 bases are a match to TRBD1. V trimming: 1 base; J trimming: 7 bases; junction bases outside the gene matches: 3. There are 15 residues in the CDR3. Germline CDR1 is LGHNA and CDR2 is YSLEER. The CDR3 DNA is TGCGCCAGCAGCCAAGCTCGGACAGGGGGTGAAAAACTGTTTTTT. This gives the protein CASSQARTGGEKLFF.

The chain carries TRBV28 and TRBJ1-4; 7 bases fit TRBD1. J was trimmed by 4 bases and V by 7 bases; bases with no gene match: 6. Germline V gene lookup returns CDR1 MDHEN and CDR2 SYDVKM. The length of the CDR3 is 14 residues. CDR3 protein: CASTGTVNNEKLFF. The CDR3 DNA reads as TGTGCCAGCACCGGGACAGTAAATAATGAAAAACTGTTTTTT.

Comment on this clone: Different DNA sequences within this sample yield the same CDR3. The chain combines TRBV19 with TRBJ2-3; TRBD2 agrees at 9 bases. The trim removed 3 bases at V and 3 bases at J, leaving 4 bases unmatched. Germline values: CDR1 LNHDA, CDR2 SQIVND (reference sequence). The CDR3 consists of 15 residues. Written as DNA, the CDR3 is TGTGCCAGTAGTATTGGCCTAGCGGGAACAGATACGCAGTATTTT. Translation gives CASSIGLAGTDTQYF. Drawing the rest from reference TRBV19 and TRBJ2-3, the complete variable domain is DGGITQSPKYLFRKEGQNVTLSCEQNLNHDAMYWYRQDPGQGLRLIYYSQIVNDFQKGDIAEGYSVSREKKESFPLTVTSAQKNPTAFYLCASSIGLAGTDTQYFGPGTRLTVL.

The chain recombines TRBV28 with TRBJ1-4, with D possibly being TRBD1 (6 bases). This CDR3 contains 13 residues. Trimming cost V 5 bases and J 8 bases, with 12 bases left between them. CDR1 is MDHEN and CDR2 is SYDVKM in the germline V gene. CDR3 coding DNA: TGTGCCAGCAGTGAGGGGGTGGGAGAAAAACTGTTTTTT. Translating gives CASSEGVGEKLFF.

The J gene is TRBJ1-5, the V gene TRBV28; weak D call: TRBD1 (6 bases). This CDR3 has 16 residues. V lost 3 bases, J lost 7 bases, and 19 bases lay in between. The germline gives CDR1 MDHEN, CDR2 SYDVKM. As DNA, the CDR3 is TGTGCCAGCAGTTTGACAGGCCCCCTAAGGGGCCAGCCCCAGCATTTT. It yields the protein CASSLTGPLRGQPQHF.

The chain has TRBV5-8 and TRBJ1-2; perhaps TRBD1 as D (6 bases). V lost 5 bases and J lost 3, with 11 bases in between. CDR1 SGHTS and CDR2 YDEGEE come from the germline V gene. The CDR3 length is 13 residues. CDR3 coding DNA: TGTGCCAGCAGACTACGGACAGACTATGGCTACACCTTC. Its translation: CASRLRTDYGYTF.

The chain employs TRBV14 and TRBJ1-4; TRBD1 matches 8 bases. V was pared by 2 bases and J by 7 bases, with 9 bases of the junction left unmatched. The CDR3 sequence is 16 residues long. Germline V lookup: CDR1 SGHDN, CDR2 FVKESK. CDR3 region: CASSQPSGTGPEKLFF. CDR3 DNA: TGTGCCAGCAGCCAACCCTCCGGGACAGGACCTGAAAAACTGTTTTTT.

Details on this clone: Germline is not matched at one junction end, which may reflect a read error. The rearrangement joins TRBV7-9 to TRBJ2-7, with D perhaps TRBD2 (6 bases). CDR1 is SEHNR and CDR2 is FQNEAQ in the germline V gene (reference sequence). The CDR3 covers 12 residues. The CDR3: CSSSREAWRAYF. Here the CDR3 DNA reads TGTTCCAGCAGCAGGGAGGCGTGGAGGGCGTACTTC.

This clone was picked up a small number of times. The CDR3 DNA is TGCGCCAGCAGCCAAGTCACACTGCGGGGGCGGAGTAACTATGGCTACACCTTC. Translation: CASSQVTLRGRSNYGYTF. The chain couples TRBV4-1 to TRBJ1-2; a possible D gene is TRBD1 (6 bases). V lost 1 base to trimming and J lost 1 base, with 19 bases between them. This CDR3 contains 18 residues. Germline V CDR1 and CDR2: MGHRA, YSYEKL.